The 10 T cell receptor beta chains below were found in one sample sequenced in a study of shared clonotypes between healthy human individuals. Only in-frame clones appear in the TCRdb table, and some are missing; sequencing was by immunoSEQ multiplex PCR. This sample has some 1,600,000 clones, with 98% found just once. Specimen: naive CD4+ T cells sorted from blood. Subset meaning: CD45RA+ positively selected. The receptors were sampled from a man aged 30 to 39 in good health.

The chain combines TRBV15 with TRBJ2-1; 8 bases are a match to TRBD1. Germline V CDR1 and CDR2: LNHNV, YYDKDF (reference sequence). V lost 1 base and J lost 4; bases outside the gene matches: 6. The CDR3 sequence is 16 residues long. The CDR3 DNA reads as TGTGCCACCAGCAGAGGAAGGACAGGGATGTACAATGAGCAGTTCTTC. Translation: CATSRGRTGMYNEQFF.

The CDR3: CATSRDPRAFNTEAFF. The CDR3 DNA reads as TGTGCCACCAGCAGAGATCCACGTGCCTTTAACACTGAAGCTTTCTTT. This sequence joins TRBV15 and TRBJ1-1; D gene ambiguous. The V gene's germline CDR1 is LNHNV and CDR2 YYDKDF (reference sequence). Trimming removed 0 bases from V and 2 bases from J, with 13 bases in between. The CDR3 is 16 residues long.

CDR3 sequence: CASSLWADGEKLFF. The DNA of the CDR3 is TGTGCCAGCAGCTTATGGGCCGACGGGGAAAAACTGTTTTTT. This chain joins TRBV7-9 and TRBJ1-4, with no clear D. V lost 2 bases and J 8 bases, leaving 12 bases between the germline ends. The CDR3 is made up of 14 amino acids. CDR1 and CDR2 (germline): SEHNR, FQNEAQ (reference sequence).

The V call is TRBV11-3, the J call TRBJ2-1, with 11 bases lining up with TRBD2. Per germline, CDR1 SGHNT and CDR2 YENEEA. The CDR3 runs to 15 residues. J was trimmed by 4 bases and V by 4 bases; bases with no gene match: 3. CDR3 sequence: CASSSRTSGYNEQFF. The CDR3 DNA is TGTGCCAGCAGCTCCCGGACTAGCGGGTACAATGAGCAGTTCTTC.

The chain recombines TRBV18 with TRBJ1-2; D is possibly TRBD1 (5 bases). V lost 3 bases and J lost 4, with 12 bases in between. Germline CDR1 is KGHSH and CDR2 is LQKENI. CDR3 length: 14 residues. This CDR3 reads CASSPSTEPYGYTF. The CDR3 nucleotides are TGTGCCAGCTCACCCTCGACAGAACCCTATGGCTACACCTTC.

The rearrangement links TRBV7-9 to TRBJ2-7, with 8 bases identical to TRBD1. The CDR3 spans 14 residues. V shed 5 bases and J 6 bases; nucleotides not matched to a gene: 9. Germline-derived CDR1 and CDR2 are SEHNR and FQNEAQ (reference sequence). CDR3: CASSRWTGTGEQYF. The CDR3 nucleotides are TGTGCCAGCAGCAGATGGACCGGGACAGGCGAGCAGTACTTC.

V is TRBV5-1 and J is TRBJ2-7, with TRBD1 identical over 8 bases. Germline trimming cut 4 bases from V and 5 bases from J; bases unmatched to any gene: 8. There are 14 residues in the CDR3. Germline V CDR1 and CDR2: SGHRS, YFSETQ. The CDR3 sequence is CASSPGQGRNEQYF. The CDR3 DNA is TGCGCCAGCAGCCCAGGACAGGGTAGGAACGAGCAGTACTTC.

The chain joins TRBV7-9 to TRBJ1-3, with 7 bases aligning to TRBD1. The germline CDR1 and CDR2 sequences are SEHNR and FQNEAQ (reference sequence). The CDR3 is 16 amino acids. J gave up 3 bases and V 2 bases, and 7 bases lay outside the gene matches. CDR3 DNA: TGTGCCAGCAGCTTATCGGCAGGGGGGAATGGAAACACCATATATTTT. This sequence encodes CASSLSAGGNGNTIYF. The full variable domain, with the rest looked up from reference TRBV7-9 and TRBJ1-3, is DTGVSQNPRHKITKRGQNVTFRCDPISEHNRLYWYRQTLGQGPEFLTYFQNEAQLEKSRLLSDRFSAERPKGSFSTLEIQRTEQGDSAMYLCASSLSAGGNGNTIYFGEGSWLTVV.

This clone was observed once. This chain joins TRBV4-3 and TRBJ2-5; possibly TRBD1 or TRBD2 for D (5 bases each). CDR1 is LGHNA and CDR2 is YSLEER in the germline V gene. The CDR3 spans 15 residues. V lost 1 base and J lost 5, with 14 bases in between. The chain's CDR3 is CASSQALPWGETQYF. The CDR3 nucleotides are TGCGCCAGCAGCCAAGCCCTGCCCTGGGGGGAGACCCAGTACTTC.

V is TRBV7-8 and J is TRBJ2-4, with 11 bases that match TRBD2. Germline V gene lookup returns CDR1 SGHVS and CDR2 FQNEAQ. The CDR3 totals 16 residues. The V segment lost 1 base and the J segment 6 bases; nucleotides outside the gene matches: 5. The DNA of the CDR3 is TGTGCCAGCAGCTTAGTACTAGCGGGAGTCTCAAACATTCAGTACTTC. Protein product: CASSLVLAGVSNIQYF.